These 2 T cell receptor beta chains share one sample of origin, sequenced in a study of identical twins. TCRdb reprocessed the 5' RACE reads with MiXCR, giving one entry per CDR3 protein. This sample has about 450,000 distinct CDR3 sequences, with about 18% found just once. Sequencing used naive T cells sorted from blood. The receptors come from a man aged 50-59 years in good health.

This clonotype was seen repeatedly, ten times or more. The chain joins TRBV10-3 to TRBJ2-1; 13 nucleotides line up with TRBD2. The CDR3 consists of 16 residues. Germline assignment: CDR1 ENHRY and CDR2 SYGVKD. The ends lost 7 bases at V and 0 bases at J; junction bases unmatched: 3. The CDR3 sequence is CAITRTSGGSYNEQFF. DNA for the CDR3: TGTGCCATCACTAGGACTAGCGGGGGCTCCTACAATGAGCAGTTCTTC.

This clonotype was counted between two and nine times. This chain's CDR3 is CATYHGLAIYNEQFF. The CDR3 DNA follows: TGTGCCACCTACCACGGACTAGCAATCTACAATGAGCAGTTCTTC. The chain combines TRBV15 with TRBJ2-1; TRBD2 agrees at 8 bases. The V gene's germline CDR1 is LNHNV and CDR2 YYDKDF (reference sequence). The CDR3 extends over 15 amino acids. With 8 bases clipped from V and 3 bases from J, the junction kept 9 bases outside the gene matches.